The following is a T cell receptor beta chain sequence with its context. Its antigen is not yet known. No per-base quality is available; no much larger clone lies one base away. Each collaborating institution followed its own protocols to collect whole blood in K2EDTA tubes. Collaborator samples were shipped for TCRbeta analysis as frozen whole blood, isolated PBMCs, or DNA extracted from either sample type. This record comes from a study of blood T cell repertoires in COVID-19 (dated by TCRdb to about 2020). For the wider study: The collaborator samples originated in the United States, Italy and Spain and spanned the acute and convalescent phases of COVID-19. The prospective study material was composed of cDNA or gDNA derived from T cells, B-cell-depleted T cells, or PBMCs. A freely available public database, intended as a resource for researchers studying the immune response to SARS-CoV-2, is where the repertoires were released. The dataset comprised deeply sampled blood TCRbeta repertoires from subjects exposed to, actively infected with, or recovered from COVID-19. HLA class I and class II types, where available, came from metadata supplied by the sample provider rather than from assay-based typing. Nearly every sample came with metadata listing a de-identified subject ID, COVID-19 status, age in years and sex. The samples were drawn from the first 160 participants of the ongoing ImmuneRACE study and from 950 to 1,500 subjects provided by 6 global collaborators. Findings and caveats that apply to the study as a whole: How much clinical and demographic metadata was included differed by source and by participant, and the metadata was provided uncurated.

A distance of 10 bases separates the germline ends of V and J, which lose 2 bases and 2 bases respectively. Counted from cysteine to phenylalanine, this CDR3 has 15 amino acids. Only CDR3 DNA remains: 45 bases, in frame from the first base. CDR1 and CDR2 (MGHRA, YSYEKL) derive from the germline V gene. TCRbeta CDR3 regions were amplified from genomic DNA using the immunoSEQ Assay, a bias-controlled multiplex PCR. Concerning the study's data processing: Nucleated cell counts per sample were estimated from amplification of reference gene primers within the assay. Sequence reads were collapsed and filtered to measure the absolute abundance of every unique TCRbeta CDR3 rearrangement. For each sample, productive Simpson clonality was calculated as the square root of Simpson's diversity index over productive rearrangements. Drawn from immuneACCESS, this table holds only the in-frame rearrangements with V and J called that TCRdb kept. Clones are partly lost; checked studies trace under half to an unresolved V gene and leave the rest unexplained. That table furnishes V, J and clone size, whereas the DNA furnished D and trimming. For this sample the table gives some 72,000 clones, of which around nine tenths were detected only once. The ten largest account for less than 0.65% of the sample.

The V gene is TRBV4-1 and the J gene is TRBJ1-3; confidence is insufficient to name the D gene. Sequenced: peripheral blood. The sequence was collected from a man aged 55 to 69 with acute or convalescent COVID-19. The DNA sequence reads TGCGCCAGCAGCCAACCGGGAGAGGCTGGAAACACCATATATTTT. Translated, it gives CASSQPGEAGNTIYF.